This T cell receptor (beta chain) was retrieved from a study of T cell responses to AZD1222 COVID-19 vaccine. Background on the study: Pooled together were second doses at about 4 or about 12 weeks.

The V gene lost 6 bases and the J gene lost 7 bases, with 15 bases spanning the gap. The CDR3 spans 13 residues. The germline CDR1 and CDR2 sequences are LNHDA and SQIVND (reference sequence). Data came from immunoSEQ multiplex PCR; TCRdb stores just in-frame clones and leaves some out. Seen here are 75,000 to 100,000 clones, roughly 92% observed once, and the top ten hold roughly 13%. The receptor's source is an adult in good health. V and J are TRBV19 and TRBJ1-1; maybe TRBD1 (5 bases). The source material was peripheral blood, sampled on day 0 of AZD1222 vaccination. CDR3 sequence (DNA): TGTGCCAGTAGAAACAGGATCTCCTTTGAAGCTTTCTTT. Residues: CASRNRISFEAFF.